This T cell receptor (beta chain) was profiled in a study of Ad26.COV2.S vaccination and SARS-CoV-2 variants. Study context: Among those in the COV1001 Ad26.COV2.S trial arm was the donor. Overall study results and limits: Breadth and depth estimates from TCRs may understate total T cell responses. Following vaccination, spike-specific CD8+ and CD4+ T cell responses reportedly exhibited substantial breadth.

In the case of this clone: The antigen is undetermined.

The protocol was immunoSEQ multiplex PCR, while the TCRdb copy is restricted to in-frame clones and leaves out a portion. The sample holds 350,000 to 450,000 clones, about nine tenths seen once. Per the germline V gene, CDR1 is PRHDT and CDR2 is FYEKMQ (reference sequence). The trim removed 5 bases at V and 4 bases at J, leaving 5 bases unmatched. The CDR3 loop spans 15 amino acids. Documented treatment: roughly 20 received Ad26.COV2.S at low or high dose, single or two shots; about 5 received placebo; per-sample allocation not given. Samples analyzed were those drawn on day 63 after the first vaccine or placebo injection. Vaccination used an Ad26 vector expressing Wuhan-strain SARS-CoV-2 spike.

Sequenced material: peripheral blood, taken in a trial of Ad26.COV2.S vaccine versus placebo. The chain recombines TRBV13 with TRBJ1-5; 10 nucleotides align to TRBD1. The TCR originated in a person aged 18-60 years who received the Ad26.COV2.S COVID-19 vaccine or a placebo. The DNA of the CDR3 is TGTGCCAGCAGCGTTGGGACAGGGGAGAATCAGCCCCAGCATTTT. It specifies CASSVGTGENQPQHF.